A selection of T cell receptor beta chains follows, all from one sample in a study of regulatory T cells in long-lasting Graves disease. A single record per CDR3 protein comes from TCRdb applying MiXCR to the multiplex PCR reads. The top ten clones hold roughly 8% of a sample with about 470,000 distinct CDR3 sequences, less than 25% of them seen once. This specimen was peripheral blood mononuclear cells (PBMCs), taken when the disease was refractory, from a patient treated with antithyroid drugs. These receptors originate from a female donor with Graves disease. The CDR3 runs from the conserved cysteine through the conserved F or W. The order of the fields is D gene, J gene, V gene, clone size, CDR3 DNA, CDR3 protein. D genes are given only for firm matches. Clone sizes are given selectively: once, few, many, or a class where the clone is expanded.

>TRBD1|TRBJ2-5|TRBV20-1|few
TGCAGTGCAACCGGACAGGGGTTTTTCCAAGAGACCCAGTACTTC
CSATGQGFFQETQYF
>TRBD2|TRBJ2-2|TRBV4-2|.
TGTGCCAGCAGCCAAGGCGGACCGGGACTAGCAGACACCGGGGAGCTGTTTTTT
CASSQGGPGLADTGELFF
>.|TRBJ2-2|TRBV9|many
TGTGCCAGCAGCCGAGACACCGGGGAGCTGTTTTTT
CASSRDTGELFF
>.|TRBJ1-1|TRBV30|.
TGTGCCTGGAGTTCCCCCGAGGTGAACACTGAAGCTTTCTTT
CAWSSPEVNTEAFF
>.|TRBJ2-7|TRBV3-2|few
TGTGCCAGCAGCTCGGAAGGCAAAGCGGGATGGGTCGAGCAGTACTTC
CASSSEGKAGWVEQYF
>.|TRBJ1-1|TRBV6-1|many
TGTGCCAGCAGTGAAGGAGGGCAGGGGACTGAAGCTTTCTTT
CASSEGGQGTEAFF
>.|TRBJ2-7|TRBV6-1|many
TGTGCCAGCAACCCGCGACGGAACTACGAGCAGTACTTC
CASNPRRNYEQYF
>.|TRBJ1-2|TRBV7-3|.
TGTGCCAGCAGCGAGAGGGGGACGGGGGCGCGGGCTAACTATGGCTACACCTTC
CASSERGTGARANYGYTF
>.|TRBJ2-7|TRBV6-5|few
TGTGCCAGCAGTTGGAGACTCTCGACAGCTTACGAGCAGTACTTC
CASSWRLSTAYEQYF
>.|TRBJ2-3|TRBV28|few
TGTGCCAGCAGTCCGACAGGCCGCACAGATACGCAGTATTTT
CASSPTGRTDTQYF
>TRBD2|TRBJ2-2|TRBV10-3|few
TGTGCCATCAGTTCGGAAGTTACTAGCGGGAGGCGAACCGGGGAGCTGTTTTTT
CAISSEVTSGRRTGELFF
>TRBD2|TRBJ2-7|TRBV28|many
TGTGCCAGCAGTTTACCTTCGACCGGGGAGGTTGGGACTAGCGGGTCCCGGGAGCAGTACTTC
CASSLPSTGEVGTSGSREQYF
>.|TRBJ1-5|TRBV19|.
TGTGCCAGTAAAATACAAAATCAGCCCCAGCATTTT
CASKIQNQPQHF
>TRBD1|TRBJ2-7|TRBV18|.
TGTGCCAGCTCACCACTTCAGGGGGCGGCCTACGAGCAGTACTTC
CASSPLQGAAYEQYF